This TCR beta chain derives from a study of blood T cell repertoires in COVID-19. Study at large: Collection of acute and convalescent COVID-19 samples took place in the United States, Italy and Spain. PBMCs, B-cell-depleted T cells, or T cells were the source of the cDNA or gDNA that made up the material.

CDR1 and CDR2 (germline): SEHNR, FQNEAQ (reference sequence). The CDR3 runs 18 residues. The trim removed 5 bases at V and 5 bases at J, leaving 16 bases unmatched. Here immunoSEQ multiplex PCR was the method, and the copy in TCRdb shows in-frame clones only, minus some. Among about 220,000 clones, around 83% were seen once, and the ten largest hold 10% to 13%. The Seattle site enrolled patients during active infection and followed them longitudinally. Sequenced material: peripheral blood. The rearrangement links TRBV7-9 to TRBJ2-1; 9 bases map to TRBD2. The TCR comes from a woman aged 45-59 years with COVID-19, enrolled during active disease. CDR3 sequence reads: CASSPQWASGALHNEQFF. CDR3 in DNA: TGTGCCAGCAGCCCCCAGTGGGCTAGCGGGGCCCTCCACAATGAGCAGTTCTTC. Full variable domain (outside the CDR3, taken from reference TRBV7-9 and TRBJ2-1): DTGVSQNPRHKITKRGQNVTFRCDPISEHNRLYWYRQTLGQGPEFLTYFQNEAQLEKSRLLSDRFSAERPKGSFSTLEIQRTEQGDSAMYLCASSPQWASGALHNEQFFGPGTRLTVL.